The text below deals with one TCR beta chain. This sample is drawn from a study of blood T cell repertoires in COVID-19. Study in general: The analysed material was cDNA or gDNA that came from T cells, B-cell-depleted T cells, or PBMCs.

CDR3 size: 15 residues. CDR1 is MNHNS and CDR2 is SASEGT in the germline V gene. Unmatched junction bases numbered 2, after V lost 3 bases and J lost 1 base. The repertoire was sequenced with immunoSEQ multiplex PCR; TCRdb's copy has only in-frame clones and lacks some. This sample has about 53,000 clones, with 80% to 90% found just once. The chain carries TRBV6-1 and TRBJ1-2, with TRBD1 matching over 10 bases. Sequences were obtained from peripheral blood. This receptor was taken from a woman between 55 and 75 years old with acute or convalescent COVID-19. The CDR3 sequence is CASSDRDRGNYGYTF. CDR3 sequence (DNA): TGTGCCAGCAGTGACCGGGACAGGGGTAACTATGGCTACACCTTC.